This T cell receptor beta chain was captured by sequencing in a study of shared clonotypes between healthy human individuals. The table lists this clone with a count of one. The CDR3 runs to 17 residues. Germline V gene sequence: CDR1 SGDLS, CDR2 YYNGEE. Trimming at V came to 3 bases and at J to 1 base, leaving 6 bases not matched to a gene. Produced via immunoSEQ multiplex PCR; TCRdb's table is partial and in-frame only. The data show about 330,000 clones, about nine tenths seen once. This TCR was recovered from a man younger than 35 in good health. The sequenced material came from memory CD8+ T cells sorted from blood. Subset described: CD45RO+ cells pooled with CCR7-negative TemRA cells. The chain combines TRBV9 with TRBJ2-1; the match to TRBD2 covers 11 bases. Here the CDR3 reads CASSARTSGPSYNEQFF. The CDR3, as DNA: TGTGCCAGCAGCGCGAGGACTAGCGGGCCTTCCTACAATGAGCAGTTCTTC. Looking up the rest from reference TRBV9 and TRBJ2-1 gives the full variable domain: DSGVTQTPKHLITATGQRVTLRCSPRSGDLSVYWYQQSLDQGLQFLIQYYNGEERAKGNILERFSAQQFPDLHSELNLSSLELGDSALYFCASSARTSGPSYNEQFFGPGTRLTVL.